This is a list of T cell receptor beta chains from one sample in a study of T cell responses to AZD1222 COVID-19 vaccine. Data came from immunoSEQ multiplex PCR; TCRdb stores just in-frame clones and leaves some out. The top ten hold about 0.91% of the sample, which has 130,000 or so clones, more than 85% seen once. This sample comprised peripheral blood, obtained on day 0 of AZD1222 vaccination. Every receptor here comes from an adult in good health. The CDR3 runs from the conserved cysteine through the conserved F or W. Fields, in order: CDR3 DNA, CDR3 protein, V gene, CDR3 length, D gene, clone size, J gene. D genes are given only for firm matches. Part of the rows lack a size; the others show once, few, many or a class for expanded clones.

TGCGCCAGCAGCCATGTCCTCCGGGACAGGGCAACAGATACGCAGTATTTT CASSHVLRDRATDTQYF TRBV4-1 17 TRBD1 . TRBJ2-3
TGTGCCAGCTCACCGCCGGGACATCGAAACTATGGCTACACCTTC CASSPPGHRNYGYTF TRBV18 15 . . TRBJ1-2
TGTGCCAGCAGCCAAGAGGGGACAGGGAGGTATGAGCAGTTCTTC CASSQEGTGRYEQFF TRBV3-1/TRBV3-2 15 TRBD1 . TRBJ2-1
TGTGCCAGCAGCCAAGGGCGCCAGGGTTTGGATGGCTATGGCTACACCTTC CASSQGRQGLDGYGYTF TRBV3-1/TRBV3-2 17 . . TRBJ1-2
TGTGCCAGCAGCTTAACAGACGAGCAGTACTTC CASSLTDEQYF TRBV7-9 11 . . TRBJ2-7
TGTGCCAGCAGCCTCGGGGGGGTCTACACCGGGGAGCTGTTTTTT CASSLGGVYTGELFF TRBV4-2 15 TRBD2 . TRBJ2-2
TGTGCCAGCAGCTTACAAGACAGGGGAAATCAGCCCCAGCATTTT CASSLQDRGNQPQHF TRBV5-6 15 TRBD1 . TRBJ1-5
TGTGCCACCAGCAGAGACCGTCTAACTAATGAAAAACTGTTTTTT CATSRDRLTNEKLFF TRBV15 15 . . TRBJ1-4
TGTGCCAGCAGTCCGGGGCCTAATAGCAATCAGCCCCAGCATTTT CASSPGPNSNQPQHF TRBV5-5 15 . . TRBJ1-5
TGCGCCAGCAGGGGACAGCTCAAGAACACTGAAGCTTTCTTT CASRGQLKNTEAFF TRBV4-1 14 TRBD1 . TRBJ1-1
TGTGCCAGCAGCCCCCGGGACAGGCAAATAATTAACTATGGCTACACCTTC CASSPRDRQIINYGYTF TRBV9 17 TRBD1 . TRBJ1-2
TGTGCCAGCAGCCTTGGGACAGGGGAGAACACTGAAGCTTTCTTT CASSLGTGENTEAFF TRBV7-9 15 TRBD1 . TRBJ1-1
TGTGCCAGCAGCTTAGCGGTTGGGAGCACAGATACGCAGTATTTT CASSLAVGSTDTQYF TRBV11-2 15 . . TRBJ2-3
TGTGCCAGCAGCTTAAACCAACCACCAGACGCTTTCTTT CASSLNQPPDAFF TRBV7-9 13 . . TRBJ1-1
TGTGCCAGTAAGGCAGGGGGCGCGTTGGGCACAGATACGCAGTATTTT CASKAGGALGTDTQYF TRBV19 16 TRBD1 . TRBJ2-3
TGCGCCAGCAGCCGGGGACGGGAGGCATTCTCCTACGAGCAGTACTTC CASSRGREAFSYEQYF TRBV5-1 16 TRBD2 . TRBJ2-7
TGTGCCAGCAGTTTGCTAGCGGGACCGACCGGGGAGCTGTTTTTT CASSLLAGPTGELFF TRBV27 15 TRBD2 . TRBJ2-2
TGTGCCAGCAGCCGCCTTCTGGGACTAACTAAGAACACCGGGGAGCTGTTTTTT CASSRLLGLTKNTGELFF TRBV11-2 18 TRBD2 . TRBJ2-2
TGCAGTGCTAGTTTGGCGGGGGGGAATGAGCAGTTCTTC CSASLAGGNEQFF TRBV20-1 13 TRBD2 . TRBJ2-1
TGTGCCAGTACCCCTGGGGTGGTAGCGGGGGAGCAGGCCTACAATGAGCAGTTCTTC CASTPGVVAGEQAYNEQFF TRBV19 19 TRBD2 . TRBJ2-1
TGTGCCAGCAGCCCGGTGGGATCAGGGATAGAGGCCGGGGAGCTGTTTTTT CASSPVGSGIEAGELFF TRBV9 17 . . TRBJ2-2
TGTGCTAGCAGTCCTAGGCGGGGGGCAGATGGCAATGAGCAGTTCTTC CASSPRRGADGNEQFF TRBV7-7 16 TRBD2 . TRBJ2-1
TGTGCCAGCAGCTTCACCCCCGGGACATCACCCCATTATAACTATGGCTACACCTTC CASSFTPGTSPHYNYGYTF TRBV11-2 19 . . TRBJ1-2
TGCGCCAGCAGCTTGTCCGCTAGCCTGGAGACCCAGTACTTC CASSLSASLETQYF TRBV5-1 14 . . TRBJ2-5
TGCGCCAGCAGCTTGGGACAGGGGGCGGACATTCAGTACTTC CASSLGQGADIQYF TRBV5-1 14 TRBD1 . TRBJ2-4
TGTGCCACCAGCAGAGAAGGGGCAAGGTACAATGAGCAGTTCTTC CATSREGARYNEQFF TRBV15 15 . . TRBJ2-1
TGTGCCAGCAGCTGGACAGCTAACTATGGCTACACCTTC CASSWTANYGYTF TRBV12-3/TRBV12-4 13 . . TRBJ1-2
TGTGCCAGCAGCTTCGTAGACAGGGGAGGCACTGAAGCTTTCTTT CASSFVDRGGTEAFF TRBV3-1/TRBV3-2 15 TRBD1 . TRBJ1-1
TGTGCCAGCACCCCGGAGGGGGCCGGATTCTACGAGCAGTACTTC CASTPEGAGFYEQYF TRBV11-2 15 . . TRBJ2-7
TGTGCCAGCAGTGACGGACTAGCGGGGGATGAGCAGTTCTTC CASSDGLAGDEQFF TRBV6-4 14 TRBD2 . TRBJ2-1
TGTGCCACCAGCAGACCCGGACTTACTGGAAACACCATATATTTT CATSRPGLTGNTIYF TRBV15 15 . . TRBJ1-3
TGCGCCAGCAGCTTGTCGATCAGCGGGGGCGGGGAGGAGCTGTTTTTT CASSLSISGGGEELFF TRBV5-1 16 TRBD2 . TRBJ2-2
TGTGCCAGCAGCCAGGGGGAACCATATGGCTACACCTTC CASSQGEPYGYTF TRBV5-6 13 TRBD1 . TRBJ1-2
TGTGCCAGCAGTACGACAGGGTCGGACCAGCCCCAGCATTTT CASSTTGSDQPQHF TRBV2 14 TRBD1 . TRBJ1-5
TGTGCCAGCAGCGTAGAGAGCAGGGCCACAGATACGCAGTATTTT CASSVESRATDTQYF TRBV9 15 . . TRBJ2-3
TGTGCCAGTAGTCATAGGGGGCCGGGCACTGAAGCTTTCTTT CASSHRGPGTEAFF TRBV19 14 TRBD1 . TRBJ1-1
TGTGCCAGCAGCAAGGACGCGGACGAAAAACTGTTTTTT CASSKDADEKLFF TRBV11-2 13 . . TRBJ1-4
TGTGCCAGCAGCTCCCCTCGGGACTACGAGCAGTACTTC CASSSPRDYEQYF TRBV4-2 13 . . TRBJ2-7
TGCGCCAGCAGCTTTACTACAGGCGATAATGAAAAACTGTTTTTT CASSFTTGDNEKLFF TRBV5-1 15 . once TRBJ1-4
TGCAGTGCTAGTTTGGCAGGGTCTGGAAACACCATATATTTT CSASLAGSGNTIYF TRBV20-1 14 . . TRBJ1-3
TGTGCCAGCAGCTTAGGGTCAGGGTACGGGGAAGGTGGCTACACCTTC CASSLGSGYGEGGYTF TRBV11-2 16 . . TRBJ1-2
TGTGCCAGCAGTGAACACTACGGGACAGGGCTGGAGACCCAGTACTTC CASSEHYGTGLETQYF TRBV2 16 TRBD1 once TRBJ2-5